The text below deals with one T cell receptor beta chain. The data are from a study of control samples from healthy donors and cancer patients. Produced via immunoSEQ multiplex PCR; TCRdb's table is partial and in-frame only. The table shows some 79,000 clones, with roughly 90% occurring only once. The CDR3 runs 15 residues. The V gene's germline CDR1 is SGHRS and CDR2 YFSETQ. The V end was cut by 0 bases, the J end by 6 bases, with 12 bases between. The receptor's source is a woman aged 45-60 years in good health. V gene TRBV5-1 combines with J gene TRBJ2-2; D tentatively fits TRBD1 or TRBD2 (5 bases each). Sequences were obtained from blood. DNA for the CDR3: TGCGCCAGCAGCTTGGTCGTCCAGGGACCCGGGGAGCTGTTTTTT. It specifies CASSLVVQGPGELFF.